This entry lists 23 T cell receptor beta chains sequenced from one sample in a study of blood T cells in healthy people across ages. Together with a sample-barcoded 5' primer, a J-beta primer mix was included in a second PCR lasting about 6 to 11 cycles. MiXCR, applied by TCRdb to the 5' RACE reads, yields one record per CDR3 protein. The sample lists some 640,000 distinct CDR3 sequences; approximately 50% were seen once. The sequenced material came from blood. The receptors stem from a woman aged 55-75 years in good health.

This clonotype was counted many times. This chain uses TRBV4-2 with TRBJ1-2; 7 bases agree with TRBD1. This CDR3 is built from 15 residues. V trimming: 4 bases; J trimming: 0 bases; junction bases outside the gene matches: 5. From germline, CDR1 is LGHNA and CDR2 YNFKEQ. The CDR3, as DNA: TGTGCCAGCAGCCGAGACAGGGATCCTAACTATGGCTACACCTTC. Translated, it gives CASSRDRDPNYGYTF.

This sequence joins TRBV7-2 and TRBJ1-1; 7 positions agree with TRBD1. The CDR3 sequence is 16 residues long. V lost 5 bases to trimming and J lost 2 bases; unmatched junction nucleotides: 11. Looked up from germline, CDR1 is SGHTA and CDR2 is FQGNSA. The CDR3 DNA is TGTGCCAGCAGCCGACCGGGACAGAGGAAAAACACTGAAGCTTTCTTT. Protein product: CASSRPGQRKNTEAFF.

The chain has TRBV7-2 and TRBJ1-2; TRBD1 aligns across 9 bases. V dropped 5 bases and J dropped 4; count of bases not matched to a gene: 8. Germline V gives CDR1 SGHTA, CDR2 FQGNSA. The CDR3 has 15 residues. The CDR3 DNA sequence: TGTGCCAGCAGCGTCGGACAGGGGTGGGCCTATGGCTACACCTTC. Translating gives CASSVGQGWAYGYTF.

This clonotype was found a few times. The chain recombines TRBV20-1 with TRBJ2-6, with D tentatively TRBD1 or TRBD2 (5 bases each). CDR3 length equals 16 residues. Germline CDR1 is DFQATT and CDR2 is SNEGSKA (reference sequence). Trimming stripped 6 bases from V and 0 bases from J, with 15 bases between. The CDR3 sequence: CSAPGTYRSGANVLTF. The CDR3, as DNA: TGCAGTGCCCCCGGGACGTACCGCTCTGGGGCCAACGTCCTGACTTTC.

V is TRBV20-1 and J is TRBJ2-2; possibly TRBD1 for D (6 bases). Germline lookup yields CDR1 DFQATT and CDR2 SNEGSKA (reference sequence). The CDR3 has 14 residues. Trimming stripped 5 bases from V and 0 bases from J, with 10 bases between. The DNA for the CDR3 is TGCAGTGCTCCCGGGACAACGAACACCGGGGAGCTGTTTTTT. Protein: CSAPGTTNTGELFF.

V is TRBV6-2 or TRBV6-3 and J is TRBJ1-2, with unresolved D. This CDR3 has 16 amino acids. Germline V gives CDR1 MNHEY, CDR2 SVGEGT. V lost 0 bases to trimming and J lost 10 bases, with 21 bases between them. CDR3 DNA sequence: TGTGCCAGCAGTTACTCGGGCAGATCCGGGAGAACGGACTACACCTTC. Its protein product is CASSYSGRSGRTDYTF.

V usage is TRBV10-3 and J usage is TRBJ2-5; TRBD2 agrees at 12 bases. V gave up 4 bases and J gave up 11 bases; unmatched junction bases: 11. Germline CDR1 is ENHRY and CDR2 is SYGVKD. The CDR3 consists of 15 residues. The CDR3 bases are TGTGCCATCAGTGCGACTAGCGGGAGTTACAATGAGCAGTACTTC. Its translation is CAISATSGSYNEQYF.

In its sample, this clonotype was seen a few times. This chain connects TRBV7-2 to TRBJ2-6; unclear D gene. With 2 bases removed from V and 0 bases from J, the gap between germline ends came to 5 bases. CDR3 length: 15 amino acids. Germline V lookup: CDR1 SGHTA, CDR2 FQGNSA. The CDR3 protein is CASSLKDSGANVLTF. The CDR3 DNA reads as TGTGCCAGCAGCTTAAAAGACTCTGGGGCCAACGTCCTGACTTTC.

The gene calls are TRBV12-3 or TRBV12-4 and TRBJ2-1; D not certain. V lost 6 bases to trimming and J lost 0 bases, with 12 bases between them. The CDR3 sequence is 15 residues long. The CDR3 loop is CASRASTSSYNEQFF. The CDR3 nucleotides are TGTGCCAGCAGGGCTTCAACGAGCTCCTACAATGAGCAGTTCTTC.

The table lists this clonotype with a few counts. V is TRBV12-3 or TRBV12-4 and J is TRBJ2-3; D is uncertain. The CDR3 length is 13 residues. V lost 6 bases and J lost 2, with 9 bases in between. CDR3 sequence reads: CASRLFSTDTQYF. The DNA for the CDR3 is TGTGCCAGCAGACTTTTCTCCACAGATACGCAGTATTTT.

The chain recombines TRBV4-3 with TRBJ1-1, with TRBD1 identical over 8 bases. Germline CDR1 is LGHNA and CDR2 is YSLEER. The CDR3 totals 15 residues. Trimming cost V 4 bases and J 1 base; bases outside gene matches: 5. CDR3 amino acids: CASSRGDRSNTEAFF. In nucleotides, the CDR3 is TGCGCCAGCAGCCGAGGGGACAGGTCGAACACTGAAGCTTTCTTT.

On this clonotype: A much larger clone is a single base away; this may be a read error. The chain carries TRBV27 and TRBJ2-7, with 7 nucleotides matching TRBD2. V trimming: 3 bases; J trimming: 7 bases; junction bases outside the gene matches: 6. The length of the CDR3 is 13 residues. The germline V gene has CDR1 MNHEY and CDR2 SMNVEV (reference sequence). The CDR3 coding sequence is TGTGCCAGCAGTTTGTACGGGAGGAATGAGCAGTACTTC. Translated: CASSLYGRNEQYF.

This clonotype showed up just once. The chain couples TRBV28 to TRBJ2-7; D is ambiguous. The J call may be incorrect, as the DNA end agrees better with TRBJ2-5. Per germline, CDR1 MDHEN and CDR2 SYDVKM. This CDR3 contains 13 residues. The CDR3 DNA is TGTGCCAGCAGTTTTAGGGTCCGTGGGACCCAGTACTTC. This sequence encodes CASSFRVRGTQYF.

This clonotype occurred once. The genes are TRBV19 and TRBJ1-3; D gene ambiguous. The CDR3 has 14 residues. V lost 10 bases and J 0 bases, leaving 13 bases between the germline ends. Germline loops: CDR1 LNHDA, CDR2 SQIVND (reference sequence). CDR3 loop: CATTPKSSGNTIYF. The CDR3 coding sequence is TGTGCCACCACACCCAAGAGCTCTGGAAACACCATATATTTT.

This clonotype appeared a few times. The chain uses TRBV20-1 and TRBJ2-1; tentatively, D is TRBD1 (6 bases). This CDR3 is built from 14 residues. CDR1 and CDR2 from the germline V gene are DFQATT and SNEGSKA (reference sequence). The germline V and J ends were trimmed by 1 base and 5 bases, with 12 bases remaining between them. Here the CDR3 reads CSARGTGSNNEQFF. For the CDR3, the DNA is TGCAGTGCTAGAGGAACAGGGTCGAACAATGAGCAGTTCTTC.

This clonotype was recorded only once. The genes are TRBV29-1 and TRBJ1-3; 7 nucleotides line up with TRBD1. This CDR3 is 11 amino acids long. The V and J ends lost 5 bases and 9 bases, in that order; junction bases with no gene match: 4. Germline CDR1 reads SQVTM; CDR2 reads ANQGSEA. The CDR3 loop is CSVSQGSTIYF. The CDR3 DNA follows: TGCAGCGTTTCACAGGGGAGCACCATATATTTT.

The V and J genes are TRBV12-5 and TRBJ2-3; 14 bases line up with TRBD2. This CDR3 is built from 18 residues. J was trimmed by 4 bases and V by 3 bases; bases with no gene match: 9. Germline CDR1 reads LGHNT; CDR2 reads FRNRAP. The DNA for the CDR3 is TGTGCTAGTGGTTTAAAGACGGGACTAGCGGGGGAATCAGATACGCAGTATTTT. It yields the protein CASGLKTGLAGESDTQYF.

This clonotype was counted only a few times. The V call is TRBV20-1, the J call TRBJ2-7; D gene uncertain. The CDR3 covers 15 residues. V lost 0 bases and J lost 2, with 14 bases in between. From germline, CDR1 is DFQATT and CDR2 SNEGSKA (reference sequence). The CDR3 sequence: CSARDSRVFPYEQYF. The CDR3 nucleotides are TGCAGTGCTAGAGATTCCCGCGTCTTCCCCTACGAGCAGTACTTC.

About this clonotype itself: Sequence at one end of the junction differs from germline and may be a read error. This sequence joins TRBV20-1 and TRBJ2-4; 8 bases fit TRBD2. The end of the DNA aligns better with TRBJ2-7, so the J call may be wrong. The germline V gene has CDR1 DFQATT and CDR2 SNEGSKA (reference sequence). The CDR3 totals 14 residues. This chain's CDR3 is CSARKGLVSHEQYF. The CDR3 DNA sequence: TGCAGTGCTCGGAAGGGACTAGTCTCCCACGAGCAGTACTTC.

The chain links TRBV20-1 to TRBJ1-1, with 10 bases aligning to TRBD1. Losses at the gene ends were 6 bases for V and 4 bases for J; bases not matched to a gene: 11. The germline CDR1 and CDR2 sequences are DFQATT and SNEGSKA (reference sequence). The CDR3 runs 15 residues. CDR3 bases: TGCAGTGCACCGAAGACAGGGGGCCGGGGCACTGAAGCTTTCTTT. It encodes CSAPKTGGRGTEAFF.

The rearrangement uses TRBV2 and TRBJ2-5; tentatively, D is TRBD1 or TRBD2 (5 bases each). CDR1 SNHLY and CDR2 FYNNEI come from the germline V gene. V was trimmed by 4 bases and J by 2 bases, leaving 14 bases between them. CDR3 length: 15 amino acids. CDR3 residues: CASSGGAPPQETQYF. As DNA, the CDR3 is TGTGCCAGCAGTGGAGGGGCTCCCCCACAAGAGACCCAGTACTTC.

This clonotype showed up many times. The chain uses TRBV4-3 and TRBJ2-6; unclear D gene. This CDR3 is 15 amino acids long. Trimming cost V 0 bases and J 0 bases, with 3 bases left between them. Germline V lookup: CDR1 LGHNA, CDR2 YSLEER. The CDR3 protein is CASSQDSSGANVLTF. The CDR3, as DNA: TGCGCCAGCAGCCAAGACAGCTCTGGGGCCAACGTCCTGACTTTC.

This sequence joins TRBV7-9 and TRBJ2-2; D perhaps matches TRBD2 (6 bases). The CDR3 loop spans 14 amino acids. The germline CDR1 and CDR2 sequences are SEHNR and FQNEAQ (reference sequence). V was cut by 5 bases and J by 5 bases, with 12 bases left in between. As DNA, the CDR3 is TGTGCCAGCAGCGACGGCGGGAATACCGGGGAGCTGTTTTTT. Protein: CASSDGGNTGELFF.